Presented here are 20 T cell receptor beta chains from one specimen sequenced in a study of T cell responses to AZD1222 COVID-19 vaccine. Sequenced by immunoSEQ multiplex PCR; TCRdb stores in-frame clones only, minus some. The sample has about 130,000 clones; roughly 93% are singletons. Sequenced here: peripheral blood, sampled on day 0 of AZD1222 vaccination. Receptors were obtained from an adult in good health.

The genes are TRBV20-1 and TRBJ1-1; D call uncertain. Per the germline V gene, CDR1 is DFQATT and CDR2 is SNEGSKA (reference sequence). The ends were cut back, 3 bases at V and 5 bases at J, with 7 bases in the middle. The CDR3 has 11 residues. The CDR3 sequence is CSASGSTEAFF. The CDR3 nucleotides read TGCAGTGCTAGTGGTTCGACTGAAGCTTTCTTT.

The chain recombines TRBV28 with TRBJ1-3, with D unclear. The CDR3 runs 13 residues. Trimming took 4 bases from V and 4 from J, leaving 8 bases between them. The germline V gene encodes CDR1 MDHEN and CDR2 SYDVKM. Written as DNA, the CDR3 is TGTGCCAGCAGTTCCCAAGGGGGAAACACCATATATTTT. Translating gives CASSSQGGNTIYF.

The chain recombines TRBV6-5 with TRBJ2-1, with D possibly TRBD1 on 5 matching bases. Trimming left V 6 bases short and J 3 bases short, with 9 bases between. Germline CDR1 and CDR2: MNHEY and SVGAGI. This CDR3 has 13 residues. The CDR3 nucleotides are TGTGCCAGCAGAAACGGACACTACAATGAGCAGTTCTTC. This translates into CASRNGHYNEQFF.

The genes are TRBV7-9 and TRBJ1-2; a possible D gene is TRBD1 (5 bases). There are 16 residues in the CDR3. Germline assignment: CDR1 SEHNR and CDR2 FQNEAQ (reference sequence). With 4 bases removed from V and 4 bases from J, the gap between germline ends came to 19 bases. The CDR3 region is CASSSPKTAPSYGYTF. In nucleotides, the CDR3 is TGTGCCAGCAGCTCGCCGAAGACAGCCCCGAGCTATGGCTACACCTTC.

V gene TRBV30 combines with J gene TRBJ1-6; D gene uncertain. Germline assignment: CDR1 GTSNPN and CDR2 SVGIG (reference sequence). Trimming left V 2 bases short and J 9 bases short, with 23 bases between. CDR3 length: 17 residues. In DNA form, the CDR3 reads TGTGCCTGGAGTAAATACGGGGTCCGCAGAACGAGTTCACCCCTCCACTTT. Translated: CAWSKYGVRRTSSPLHF.

The chain links TRBV5-6 to TRBJ1-3, with 8 bases aligning to TRBD1. CDR1 is SGHDT, CDR2 YYEEEE, per germline. Trimming removed 3 bases from V and 3 bases from J; junction bases left unmatched: 11. The CDR3 spans 17 residues. DNA for the CDR3: TGTGCCAGCAGCTCCTTAATCAGGGGGCGAATTGGAAACACCATATATTTT. It specifies CASSSLIRGRIGNTIYF.

The V call is TRBV5-1, the J call TRBJ1-5; D uncertain. The germline gives CDR1 SGHRS, CDR2 YFSETQ. This CDR3 region has 13 residues. Trimming stripped 5 bases from V and 3 bases from J, with 9 bases between. Here the CDR3 DNA reads TGCGCCAGCAGTCTGGGGTCCAATCAGCCCCAGCATTTT. Its translation: CASSLGSNQPQHF.

The chain couples TRBV7-2 to TRBJ2-7, with no clear D. Trimming shortened V by 1 base and J by 0 bases, and 16 bases separated the two germline ends. This CDR3 spans 17 amino acids. CDR1 is SGHTA and CDR2 is FQGNSA in the germline V gene. CDR3 region: CASSLVSARRNSYEQYF. The CDR3 nucleotides read TGTGCCAGCAGCTTAGTATCGGCCAGAAGAAACTCCTACGAGCAGTACTTC.

The rearrangement joins TRBV28 to TRBJ1-4, with 8 bases lining up with TRBD1. V dropped 5 bases and J dropped 7; count of bases not matched to a gene: 9. Per the germline V gene, CDR1 is MDHEN and CDR2 is SYDVKM. This CDR3 has 15 residues. Here the CDR3 reads CASSEDRALSEKLFF. Written as DNA, the CDR3 is TGTGCCAGCAGTGAGGACAGGGCCTTAAGTGAAAAACTGTTTTTT.

This clone showed up just a few times. The chain is built from TRBV14 and TRBJ1-1, with unresolved D. This CDR3 is 13 amino acids long. Deletions cut 0 bases from V and 1 base from J, with 3 bases between. The germline V gene encodes CDR1 SGHDN and CDR2 FVKESK. The CDR3 sequence is CASSQDQNTEAFF. The CDR3 DNA sequence: TGTGCCAGCAGCCAAGACCAGAACACTGAAGCTTTCTTT.

The rearrangement uses TRBV7-2 and TRBJ2-7; 12 bases fit TRBD2. The J segment lost 0 bases and the V segment lost 4 bases, leaving 10 bases of the junction unmatched. Looked up from germline, CDR1 is SGHTA and CDR2 is FQGNSA. This CDR3 spans 18 amino acids. CDR3 region: CASSYTGTSGPPSYEQYF. Written as DNA, the CDR3 is TGTGCCAGCAGCTATACCGGGACTAGCGGGCCTCCCTCCTACGAGCAGTACTTC. The whole variable domain, filled in from reference TRBV7-2 and TRBJ2-7, reads GAGVSQSPSNKVTEKGKDVELRCDPISGHTALYWYRQSLGQGLEFLIYFQGNSAPDKSGLPSDRFSAERTGGSVSTLTIQRTQQEDSAVYLCASSYTGTSGPPSYEQYFGPGTRLTVT.

The rearrangement uses TRBV5-1 and TRBJ2-7, with 16 nucleotides matching TRBD2. V was clipped by 1 base and J by 2 bases; unmatched bases: 9. Germline V gene sequence: CDR1 SGHRS, CDR2 YFSETQ. The CDR3 contains 19 residues. CDR3 amino acids: CASSLTPPGLAGGPYEQYF. In DNA form, the CDR3 reads TGCGCCAGCAGCTTGACCCCACCGGGACTAGCGGGAGGGCCCTACGAGCAGTACTTC.

The gene calls are TRBV10-3 and TRBJ1-2; D might be TRBD1 (6 bases). CDR1 and CDR2 (germline): ENHRY, SYGVKD. The CDR3 spans 12 residues. The V and J ends lost 10 bases and 4 bases respectively, with 13 bases between them. The CDR3 reads CATRQATYGYTF. CDR3 DNA sequence: TGTGCCACCCGACAGGCTACCTATGGCTACACCTTC.

This chain joins TRBV27 and TRBJ1-6, with TRBD1 matching over 10 bases. Germline assignment: CDR1 MNHEY and CDR2 SMNVEV (reference sequence). V dropped 5 bases and J dropped 8; count of bases not matched to a gene: 6. The CDR3 extends over 15 amino acids. CDR3 DNA: TGTGCCAGCAGTAGGACAGGGGGTGAAGATTCACCCCTCCACTTT. It specifies CASSRTGGEDSPLHF.

This chain uses TRBV28 with TRBJ2-3; TRBD2 matches at 13 bases. V was pared by 1 base and J by 1 base, with 5 bases of the junction left unmatched. In germline, CDR1 is MDHEN, CDR2 SYDVKM. The CDR3 runs to 18 residues. CDR3: CASSLFGTSGMRTDTQYF. The CDR3 DNA sequence: TGTGCCAGCAGTTTATTTGGGACTAGCGGGATGCGCACAGATACGCAGTATTTT.

V is TRBV28 and J is TRBJ2-1; D is uncertain. This CDR3 has 12 residues. Trimming removed 5 bases from V and 9 bases from J, with 11 bases in between. The germline V gene has CDR1 MDHEN and CDR2 SYDVKM. The CDR3 DNA reads as TGTGCCAGCAGTCCACAACGAACTGAGCAGTTCTTC. It encodes CASSPQRTEQFF.

CDR3 nucleotide sequence: TGTGCCAGCAGCCAGTCGGGTTTCGGCGAGCAGTACTTC. It encodes CASSQSGFGEQYF. V and J are TRBV7-9 and TRBJ2-7; D is ambiguous. In germline, CDR1 is SEHNR, CDR2 FQNEAQ (reference sequence). Trimming stripped 5 bases from V and 6 bases from J, with 14 bases between. The CDR3 length is 13 residues.

CDR3 amino acids: CASRRSLLAGGDEQYF. DNA for the CDR3: TGTGCCAGTCGTAGGAGTCTACTAGCGGGAGGTGACGAGCAGTACTTC. The chain has TRBV19 and TRBJ2-7; 12 bases align to TRBD2. Germline V CDR1 and CDR2: LNHDA, SQIVND (reference sequence). Trimming at V came to 8 bases and at J to 5 bases, leaving 13 bases not matched to a gene. CDR3 length: 16 residues.

The chain couples TRBV24-1 to TRBJ1-3; D uncertain. Germline CDR1 is KGHDR and CDR2 is SFDVKD. The CDR3 has 11 amino acids. Trimming cost V 3 bases and J 5 bases, with 1 base left between them. For the CDR3, the DNA is TGTGCCACCAGTGATCGAAACACCATATATTTT. Translated: CATSDRNTIYF.

V usage is TRBV5-1 and J usage is TRBJ1-2, with D maybe TRBD1 (6 bases). Germline V CDR1 and CDR2: SGHRS, YFSETQ. This CDR3 contains 13 residues. Trimming left V 6 bases short and J 10 bases short, with 19 bases between. Here the CDR3 DNA reads TGCGCCAGCAACCCCGGGGGCCGCGGTGACTACACCTTC. Translation gives CASNPGGRGDYTF.